These 14 T cell receptor beta chains share one sample of origin, sequenced in a study of cytotoxic CD8 clonotypes in ibrutinib-treated CLL. Libraries were prepared by immunoSEQ multiplex PCR; TCRdb keeps only in-frame clonotypes and omits some of them. Seen here are 250,000 to 350,000 clones, about 72% observed once, and the top ten hold about 5.8%. The source material was PBMCs, sampled at disease progression, from a patient treated with ibrutinib. Source of these receptors: a human donor with chronic lymphocytic leukemia.

This sequence joins TRBV15 and TRBJ2-3; no firm D call. The CDR3 totals 15 residues. V was clipped by 0 bases and J by 4 bases, with 11 bases between them. In germline, CDR1 is LNHNV, CDR2 YYDKDF (reference sequence). The CDR3 spells CATSRERFYADTQYF. The CDR3 coding sequence is TGTGCCACCAGCAGAGAGCGGTTTTACGCAGATACGCAGTATTTT.

This sequence joins TRBV18 and TRBJ2-2; D is perhaps TRBD2 (5 bases). Germline V lookup: CDR1 KGHSH, CDR2 LQKENI. The V gene lost 3 bases and the J gene lost 4 bases, with 6 bases spanning the gap. The CDR3 totals 13 residues. The CDR3 DNA is TGTGCCAGCTCACCGGAGGTCACCGGGGAGCTGTTTTTT. Its protein is CASSPEVTGELFF.

The chain couples TRBV7-8 to TRBJ2-3, with TRBD2 matching 7 bases. Germline assignment: CDR1 SGHVS and CDR2 FQNEAQ. CDR3 length: 18 residues. The V gene end was trimmed by 0 bases and the J gene end by 0 bases; junction bases not matched to a gene: 9. This CDR3 reads CASSLAWEGGGSTDTQYF. The CDR3 coding sequence is TGTGCCAGCAGCTTAGCTTGGGAGGGAGGAGGAAGCACAGATACGCAGTATTTT.

The chain couples TRBV13 to TRBJ2-3; TRBD2 matches 11 bases. Per the germline V gene, CDR1 is PRHDT and CDR2 is FYEKMQ (reference sequence). The CDR3 is 17 amino acids. V was clipped by 6 bases and J by 8 bases; unmatched bases: 16. CDR3 residues: CASSSHLAGGALGTQYF. CDR3 DNA sequence: TGTGCCAGCAGTTCCCATCTAGCGGGGGGAGCATTGGGTACGCAGTATTTT.

This chain links TRBV19 with TRBJ2-2; 9 nucleotides line up with TRBD2. This CDR3 has 17 residues. The V and J ends lost 5 bases and 0 bases, in that order; junction bases with no gene match: 7. The germline gives CDR1 LNHDA, CDR2 SQIVND (reference sequence). In nucleotides, the CDR3 is TGTGCCAGTAGTTTTGATCCTAGCGGGGCGAACACCGGGGAGCTGTTTTTT. It yields the protein CASSFDPSGANTGELFF.

The table lists this clone with a few counts. This chain links TRBV19 with TRBJ1-2, with TRBD1 matching 10 bases. Losses at the gene ends were 5 bases for V and 1 base for J; bases not matched to a gene: 4. The CDR3 contains 15 residues. Germline lookup yields CDR1 LNHDA and CDR2 SQIVND (reference sequence). The CDR3 reads CASSPGQGSNYGYTF. CDR3 DNA: TGTGCCAGTAGTCCGGGACAGGGGAGTAACTATGGCTACACCTTC.

The chain joins TRBV4-2 to TRBJ2-7; 10 nucleotides align to TRBD2. The CDR3 length is 16 residues. Trimming at V came to 0 bases and at J to 4 bases, leaving 6 bases not matched to a gene. Germline assignment: CDR1 LGHNA and CDR2 YNFKEQ. The CDR3 bases are TGTGCCAGCAGCCAAGAAGGAGCGGGGGGGCCGTACGAGCAGTACTTC. It codes for CASSQEGAGGPYEQYF.

V usage is TRBV5-1 and J usage is TRBJ1-1; no clear D gene. V was cut by 9 bases and J by 1 base, with 13 bases left in between. Germline-derived CDR1 and CDR2 are SGHRS and YFSETQ. The CDR3 has 13 residues. In DNA, the CDR3 is TGCGCCATCCAAAAGCGGGAGAACACTGAAGCTTTCTTT. This codes for CAIQKRENTEAFF.

This chain connects TRBV28 to TRBJ1-3; no definite D call. Trimming left V 10 bases short and J 3 bases short, with 28 bases between. Germline assignment: CDR1 MDHEN and CDR2 SYDVKM. This CDR3 region has 18 residues. The CDR3 sequence: CATLMYAQFGLNGNTIYF. The CDR3 region has the DNA TGTGCCACGCTTATGTACGCTCAATTCGGACTAAATGGAAACACCATATATTTT.

A single count supports this clone. V is TRBV4-3 and J is TRBJ2-1; 13 bases agree with TRBD2. V was pared by 4 bases and J by 3 bases, with 6 bases of the junction left unmatched. The CDR3 runs 17 residues. Per germline, CDR1 LGHNA and CDR2 YSLEER. CDR3 sequence: CASSRTSGSGIYNEQFF. The CDR3, as DNA: TGCGCCAGCAGCCGGACTAGCGGGAGTGGAATCTACAATGAGCAGTTCTTC.

This clone occurred a few times. The V call is TRBV2, the J call TRBJ2-1; D gene unclear. The CDR3 consists of 10 residues. Germline V gives CDR1 SNHLY, CDR2 FYNNEI. The V gene lost 11 bases and the J gene lost 7 bases, with 9 bases spanning the gap. The CDR3 DNA is TGTGCCGGTAAGAGGAATGAGCAGTTCTTC. This encodes CAGKRNEQFF.

V usage is TRBV29-1 and J usage is TRBJ2-3; D possibly corresponds to TRBD1 (6 bases). V lost 0 bases, J lost 4 bases, and 14 bases lay in between. CDR3 length: 15 amino acids. CDR1 SQVTM and CDR2 ANQGSEA come from the germline V gene. The CDR3 sequence: CSVEDRGWYADTQYF. In DNA, the CDR3 is TGCAGCGTTGAAGACAGGGGTTGGTACGCAGATACGCAGTATTTT.

The chain links TRBV4-1 to TRBJ2-7; 12 nucleotides match TRBD2. The V gene end was trimmed by 4 bases and the J gene end by 5 bases; junction bases not matched to a gene: 3. CDR1 and CDR2 from the germline V gene are MGHRA and YSYEKL. This CDR3 is 14 amino acids long. In DNA form, the CDR3 reads TGCGCCAGCAGCCCGCGACTAGCGGGGGACGAGCAGTACTTC. Translating it yields CASSPRLAGDEQYF.

The chain couples TRBV6-1 to TRBJ1-2; no reliable D call. The CDR3 has 13 amino acids. V was cut by 5 bases and J by 8 bases, with 15 bases left in between. Germline loops: CDR1 MNHNS, CDR2 SASEGT. The CDR3: CASSPARVWGYTF. For the CDR3, the DNA is TGTGCCAGCAGTCCCGCGAGGGTCTGGGGCTACACCTTC.